One sample yielded the 2 T cell receptor beta chains listed below, sequenced in a study of somatic mutations in cytotoxic T cells in rheumatoid arthritis. Profiling relied on immunoSEQ multiplex PCR, and the TCRdb table lists in-frame clones only, not all of them. The sample contains 12,000 to 15,000 clones, approximately 80% of which appear only once. The sequenced sample consisted of CD8+ T cells sorted from blood. Source of these receptors: an adult with rheumatoid arthritis.

The CDR3 spells CASSQAGKETQYF. CDR3 coding DNA: TGCGCCAGCAGCCAAGCTGGGAAAGAGACCCAGTACTTC. This chain joins TRBV4-1 and TRBJ2-5, with D unresolved. Trimming removed 1 base from V and 3 bases from J, with 6 bases in between. The germline CDR1 and CDR2 sequences are MGHRA and YSYEKL. CDR3 size: 13 residues.

The chain recombines TRBV28 with TRBJ1-2; unclear D gene. The CDR3 contains 14 residues. The V end lost 7 bases, the J end lost 3 bases, and 15 bases lay between the germline ends. Looked up from germline, CDR1 is MDHEN and CDR2 is SYDVKM. As DNA, the CDR3 is TGTGCCAGCAAGTTAGAGGAATACGACTATGGCTACACCTTC. Its protein product is CASKLEEYDYGYTF.